This TCR beta chain stems from a study of cytomegalovirus exposure and HLA in healthy donors. Comments on this clone: Its antigen remains unidentified.

Vbeta (60) and Jbeta (13) primers were used in the PCR. The protocol was immunoSEQ multiplex PCR, while the TCRdb copy is restricted to in-frame clones and leaves out a portion. The profile shows approximately 150,000 clones, approximately 81% of them singletons. General study findings and limits: Near-uniform donor sequencing depth was presumed by presence/absence analyses.

The CDR3 spans 17 residues. The V gene's germline CDR1 is SGHRS and CDR2 YFSETQ. J was trimmed by 3 bases and V by 3 bases; bases with no gene match: 6. This clonotype originated in a young man in good health and CMV-seronegative. The V gene is TRBV5-1, the J gene TRBJ2-3; 14 bases are shared with TRBD2. Source material: PBMCs. The CDR3 reads CASSYGLAGGMTDTQYF. In nucleotides, the CDR3 is TGCGCCAGCAGCTACGGACTAGCGGGGGGAATGACAGATACGCAGTATTTT. Supplemented by reference TRBV5-1 and TRBJ2-3, the full variable domain reads KAGVTQTPRYLIKTRGQQVTLSCSPISGHRSVSWYQQTPGQGLQFLFEYFSETQRNKGNFPGRFSGRQFSNSRSEMNVSTLELGDSALYLCASSYGLAGGMTDTQYFGPGTRLTVL.